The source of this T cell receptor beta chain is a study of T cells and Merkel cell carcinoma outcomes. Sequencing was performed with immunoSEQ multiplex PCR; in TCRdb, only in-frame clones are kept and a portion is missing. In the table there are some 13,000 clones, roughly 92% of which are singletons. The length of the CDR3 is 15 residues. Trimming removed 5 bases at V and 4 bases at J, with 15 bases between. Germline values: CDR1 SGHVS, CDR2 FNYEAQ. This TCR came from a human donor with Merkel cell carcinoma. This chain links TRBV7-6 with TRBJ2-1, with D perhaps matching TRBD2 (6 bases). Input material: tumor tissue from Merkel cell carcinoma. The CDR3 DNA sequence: TGTGCCAGCAGCGAGGGTACTAGCATATACAATGAGCAGTTCTTC. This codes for CASSEGTSIYNEQFF.